Shown below are 15 T cell receptor beta chains from a single sample sequenced in a study of tumor T cells in aggressive B-cell lymphoma. TCRdb's copy holds only in-frame clones and misses some; the assay was immunoSEQ multiplex PCR. The sample has about 840 clones; about 80% are singletons. The sample consisted of tumor tissue. The origin of the receptors is an adult with diffuse large B cell lymphoma.

The chain combines TRBV28 with TRBJ1-1, with a tentative D call TRBD1 (5 bases). The V and J ends lost 8 bases and 0 bases respectively, with 19 bases between them. The CDR3 runs to 16 residues. Germline CDR1 reads MDHEN; CDR2 reads SYDVKM. The CDR3 reads CASLRSGGGMNTEAFF. The CDR3 DNA follows: TGTGCCAGCCTGAGGTCGGGGGGAGGAATGAACACTGAAGCTTTCTTT.

The chain links TRBV15 to TRBJ1-2; 9 nucleotides agree with TRBD1. This CDR3 spans 16 amino acids. J gave up 2 bases and V 0 bases, and 4 bases lay outside the gene matches. Germline V gene lookup returns CDR1 LNHNV and CDR2 YYDKDF (reference sequence). The CDR3 reads CATSRETGGWNYGYTF. The CDR3 nucleotides are TGTGCCACCAGCAGAGAGACAGGGGGGTGGAACTATGGCTACACCTTC. Full variable domain (outside the CDR3, taken from reference TRBV15 and TRBJ1-2): DAMVIQNPRYQVTQFGKPVTLSCSQTLNHNVMYWYQQKSSQAPKLLFHYYDKDFNNEADTPDNFQSRRPNTSFCFLDIRSPGLGDTAMYLCATSRETGGWNYGYTFGSGTRLTVV.

This sequence joins TRBV15 and TRBJ2-7; D is possibly TRBD1 (6 bases). V lost 0 bases, J lost 5 bases, and 23 bases lay in between. The CDR3 is 18 amino acids. Germline assignment: CDR1 LNHNV and CDR2 YYDKDF (reference sequence). CDR3 DNA: TGTGCCACCAGCAGAGAGGGGGCCCTACAGGAACCCTTCGACGAGCAGTACTTC. Amino acids: CATSREGALQEPFDEQYF.

The CDR3 sequence is CASSLGLAGGQETQYF. The CDR3 DNA reads as TGCGCCAGCAGCTTGGGACTAGCGGGAGGTCAGGAGACCCAGTACTTC. The chain carries TRBV4-1 and TRBJ2-5; the match to TRBD2 covers 15 bases. This CDR3 region has 16 residues. Looked up from germline, CDR1 is MGHRA and CDR2 is YSYEKL. The J segment lost 5 bases and the V segment lost 5 bases, leaving 6 bases of the junction unmatched.

The rearrangement uses TRBV4-1 and TRBJ2-7, with a possible D match to TRBD1 (7 bases). The CDR3 length is 16 residues. Germline lookup yields CDR1 MGHRA and CDR2 YSYEKL. Trimming left V 1 base short and J 2 bases short, with 15 bases between. Here the CDR3 reads CASSQVIAGQTYEQYF. As DNA, the CDR3 is TGCGCCAGCAGCCAAGTTATCGCGGGACAGACCTACGAGCAGTACTTC.

V and J are TRBV19 and TRBJ2-1; 7 bases agree with TRBD1. Germline V gene sequence: CDR1 LNHDA, CDR2 SQIVND (reference sequence). The J segment lost 4 bases and the V segment lost 4 bases, leaving 10 bases of the junction unmatched. The length of the CDR3 is 16 residues. The CDR3: CASSSFPGQRYNEQFF. In DNA form, the CDR3 reads TGTGCCAGTAGTAGCTTCCCGGGACAGAGGTACAATGAGCAGTTCTTC.

In this sample, this clone turned up once. The rearrangement joins TRBV6-5 to TRBJ2-3; the match to TRBD2 covers 12 bases. Unmatched junction bases numbered 4, after V lost 4 bases and J lost 2 bases. CDR1 and CDR2 (germline): MNHEY, SVGAGI. The CDR3 covers 16 residues. The chain's CDR3 is CASSSGLAGLTDTQYF. CDR3 in DNA: TGTGCCAGCAGTTCCGGACTAGCGGGACTCACAGATACGCAGTATTTT.

The CDR3 protein is CASSSDRPRKQYF. DNA of the CDR3: TGTGCCAGCAGCTCCGACAGGCCCAGGAAGCAGTACTTC. This rearrangement joins TRBV5-5 to TRBJ2-7; D might be TRBD1 (6 bases). This CDR3 is 13 amino acids long. The germline V and J ends were trimmed by 3 bases and 8 bases, with 15 bases remaining between them. CDR1 SGHKS and CDR2 YYEKEE come from the germline V gene (reference sequence).

The genes are TRBV29-1 and TRBJ2-1; 15 positions match TRBD2. With 2 bases clipped from V and 2 bases from J, the junction kept 10 bases outside the gene matches. The CDR3 sequence is 19 residues long. Germline CDR1 reads SQVTM; CDR2 reads ANQGSEA. CDR3 sequence: CSVEPGLAGGVRAYNEQFF. Written as DNA, the CDR3 is TGCAGCGTTGAACCGGGACTAGCGGGGGGAGTGAGGGCCTACAATGAGCAGTTCTTC.

This chain connects TRBV5-1 to TRBJ2-1; 15 positions agree with TRBD2. J lost 9 bases, V lost 0 bases, and 10 bases had no gene match. CDR1 is SGHRS, CDR2 YFSETQ, per germline. This CDR3 comprises 18 residues. Here the CDR3 reads CASSLGDWGLAGGGEQFF. Here the CDR3 DNA reads TGCGCCAGCAGCTTGGGGGATTGGGGACTAGCGGGAGGTGGTGAGCAGTTCTTC. Full variable domain (remainder filled in from reference TRBV5-1 and TRBJ2-1): KAGVTQTPRYLIKTRGQQVTLSCSPISGHRSVSWYQQTPGQGLQFLFEYFSETQRNKGNFPGRFSGRQFSNSRSEMNVSTLELGDSALYLCASSLGDWGLAGGGEQFFGPGTRLTVL.

V is TRBV21-1 and J is TRBJ1-1; the D call TRBD1 from the table was never checked on the DNA. TRBV21-1 represents a pseudogene. The CDR3 totals 17 residues. The DNA for the CDR3 is TGTGCCAGCAGCAAAGGAACTGGTGCAGGGCAGAACACTGAAGCTTTCTTT. Translated: CASSKGTGAGQNTEAFF.

The chain recombines TRBV7-9 with TRBJ1-1; D not resolved. The CDR3 covers 12 residues. V lost 7 bases and J lost 8, with 14 bases in between. Germline-derived CDR1 and CDR2 are SEHNR and FQNEAQ (reference sequence). CDR3 loop: CASNFGEIEAFF. The CDR3 DNA reads as TGTGCCAGCAACTTTGGGGAGATCGAAGCTTTCTTT.

The chain links TRBV6-5 to TRBJ1-5; D ambiguous. This CDR3 spans 13 amino acids. Per germline, CDR1 MNHEY and CDR2 SVGAGI. Trimming took 5 bases from V and 5 from J, leaving 10 bases between them. The CDR3 region is CASSAGFHQPQHF. CDR3 nucleotides: TGTGCCAGCAGTGCAGGTTTTCATCAGCCCCAGCATTTT.

V is TRBV28 and J is TRBJ2-7; D may be TRBD2 (6 bases). CDR1 is MDHEN, CDR2 SYDVKM, per germline. The CDR3 is 13 residues long. The germline V and J ends were trimmed by 5 bases and 6 bases, with 14 bases remaining between them. The CDR3 bases are TGTGCCAGCAGTCACCAGGAGGGAGTCGAGCAGTACTTC. Its protein product is CASSHQEGVEQYF.

The chain links TRBV9 to TRBJ2-3; 9 nucleotides match TRBD2. In germline, CDR1 is SGDLS, CDR2 YYNGEE. The V and J ends lost 0 bases and 4 bases, in that order; junction bases with no gene match: 6. The CDR3 has 16 amino acids. CDR3 sequence reads: CASSVGLAGVADTQYF. The CDR3 nucleotides are TGTGCCAGCAGCGTAGGGTTAGCGGGAGTGGCAGATACGCAGTATTTT.